Following are 19 T cell receptor beta chains from one sample sequenced in a study of human T cells and chemical hapten exposure. Sample time point: patch test 3, about 24 weeks after DPC sensitization. Treatment given: therapeutic diphenylcyclopropenone sensitization with weekly scalp DPC. TCRdb re-called the RACE reads through MiXCR, storing one row per CDR3 protein. The sample consists of some 180,000 distinct CDR3 sequences, 24% of them appearing once. Sequenced here: whole blood, sampled in connection with sensitization to the hapten diphenylcyclopropenone (DPC). The receptor source for this set is a woman aged 40 to 55 with alopecia areata. Some clones in this sample may be carry-over from other donors' samples.

This clonotype was detected only a few times. The rearrangement links TRBV5-4 to TRBJ1-4; D gene ambiguous. Germline V CDR1 and CDR2: SGHNT, YYREEE (reference sequence). Trimming stripped 1 base from V and 6 bases from J, with 13 bases between. This CDR3 is 15 amino acids long. CDR3 nucleotides: TGTGCCAGCAGCTTGCGGGCCGGTGGTCATGAAAAACTGTTTTTT. It yields the protein CASSLRAGGHEKLFF.

As regards this clonotype: A much larger clone lies a single base off, so this may be a read error. This chain uses TRBV30 with TRBJ1-2; D is unresolved. This CDR3 is built from 14 residues. The germline V gene encodes CDR1 GTSNPN and CDR2 SVGIG (reference sequence). This chain's CDR3 is CAWRPAPAGGGYNF. The CDR3 DNA reads TGTGCCTGGAGACCCGCGCCGGCCGGCGGAGGCTACAACTTC.

This clonotype was seen a few times. V usage is TRBV29-1 and J usage is TRBJ1-5; D gene unclear. The CDR3 totals 12 residues. With 4 bases removed from V and 4 bases from J, the gap between germline ends came to 8 bases. The germline V gene has CDR1 SQVTM and CDR2 ANQGSEA. CDR3 coding DNA: TGCAGCGTTGGGGCAGAAAATCAGCCCCAGCATTTT. Protein product: CSVGAENQPQHF.

V is TRBV7-8 and J is TRBJ1-1; the D gene is possibly TRBD1 (6 bases). V lost 0 bases, J lost 4 bases, and 12 bases lay in between. CDR1 is SGHVS, CDR2 FQNEAQ, per germline. The CDR3 totals 15 residues. The CDR3: CASSLAGRGGTEAFF. The CDR3 coding sequence is TGTGCCAGCAGCTTAGCGGGGCGAGGGGGCACTGAAGCTTTCTTT.

The V and J genes are TRBV7-2 and TRBJ2-3, with D possibly TRBD2 on 6 matching bases. Trimming stripped 6 bases from V and 6 bases from J, with 16 bases between. The CDR3 sequence is 14 residues long. Looked up from germline, CDR1 is SGHTA and CDR2 is FQGNSA. The CDR3 coding sequence is TGTGCCAGCAGTTCCTTGGGACTGATGGATACGCAGTATTTT. Translating it yields CASSSLGLMDTQYF.

The chain recombines TRBV4-1 with TRBJ2-7; 8 bases agree with TRBD2. Germline values: CDR1 MGHRA, CDR2 YSYEKL. With 1 base clipped from V and 0 bases from J, the junction kept 2 bases outside the gene matches. The CDR3 length is 15 residues. CDR3 in amino acids: CASSQVLADSYEQYF. Written as DNA, the CDR3 is TGCGCCAGCAGCCAAGTACTAGCGGACTCCTACGAGCAGTACTTC.

This clonotype occurred a few times. The gene calls are TRBV7-2 and TRBJ2-1; D unresolved. There are 12 residues in the CDR3. Per the germline V gene, CDR1 is SGHTA and CDR2 is FQGNSA. Trimming shortened V by 4 bases and J by 12 bases, and 13 bases separated the two germline ends. CDR3 residues: CASSSQVLAQFF. In nucleotides, the CDR3 is TGTGCCAGCAGCTCTCAGGTTTTGGCGCAGTTCTTC.

The chain combines TRBV9 with TRBJ2-3, with no clear D. The germline V and J ends were trimmed by 3 bases and 0 bases, with 8 bases remaining between them. The germline V gene has CDR1 SGDLS and CDR2 YYNGEE. The CDR3 loop spans 14 amino acids. The CDR3 spells CASSARRSTDTQYF. The CDR3, as DNA: TGTGCCAGCAGCGCTAGGCGTAGCACAGATACGCAGTATTTT.

This chain links TRBV20-1 with TRBJ1-5; D may be TRBD1 (5 bases). Looked up from germline, CDR1 is DFQATT and CDR2 is SNEGSKA (reference sequence). With 0 bases removed from V and 7 bases from J, the gap between germline ends came to 10 bases. This CDR3 has 13 residues. The CDR3 DNA sequence: TGCAGTGCTAGAGATTTCAGGGAGCAGCCCCAGCATTTT. Amino acid sequence: CSARDFREQPQHF.

This sequence joins TRBV12-3 or TRBV12-4 and TRBJ1-1; D is undetermined. The CDR3 spans 13 residues. Trimming cost V 2 bases and J 4 bases, with 8 bases left between them. CDR3 amino acids: CASSLSAGTEAFF. The CDR3 coding sequence is TGTGCCAGCAGTTTAAGTGCGGGCACTGAAGCTTTCTTT.

The rearrangement joins TRBV3-1 to TRBJ2-1, with a tentative D call TRBD2 (7 bases). CDR3 length: 15 residues. Germline assignment: CDR1 LGHDT and CDR2 YNNKEL (reference sequence). Deletions cut 3 bases from V and 8 bases from J, with 17 bases between. The CDR3 spells CASSQVGGREDEQFF. The CDR3 DNA reads TGTGCCAGCAGCCAGGTCGGGGGGCGCGAGGATGAGCAGTTCTTC.

This clonotype was detected a few times. The gene calls are TRBV18 and TRBJ1-5; 10 nucleotides align to TRBD1. The length of the CDR3 is 16 residues. V was clipped by 5 bases and J by 4 bases; unmatched bases: 8. Germline-derived CDR1 and CDR2 are KGHSH and LQKENI. The CDR3 sequence: CASSETGGAQNQPQHF. CDR3 bases: TGTGCCAGCTCAGAGACAGGGGGCGCTCAAAATCAGCCCCAGCATTTT.

The V and J genes are TRBV3-1 and TRBJ1-1, with D unresolved. The germline CDR1 and CDR2 sequences are LGHDT and YNNKEL (reference sequence). V was clipped by 3 bases and J by 6 bases, with 11 bases between them. The CDR3 is made up of 13 amino acids. CDR3 protein: CASSQVQRAEAFF. The DNA of the CDR3 is TGTGCCAGCAGCCAGGTCCAGCGGGCTGAAGCTTTCTTT.

This clonotype occurred a few times. The chain has TRBV4-2 and TRBJ1-2; TRBD1 matches at 7 bases. The J segment lost 2 bases and the V segment lost 3 bases, leaving 15 bases of the junction unmatched. Germline V gene data show CDR1 as LGHNA and CDR2 as YNFKEQ. The length of the CDR3 is 18 residues. The CDR3 coding sequence is TGTGCCAGCAGCCAGACGACCGGGACAGCCGACCGGAACTATGGCTACACCTTC. Translation gives CASSQTTGTADRNYGYTF.

V is TRBV7-2 and J is TRBJ1-1; D is unresolved. This CDR3 has 16 residues. From germline, CDR1 is SGHTA and CDR2 FQGNSA. The V end was cut by 5 bases, the J end by 0 bases, with 16 bases between. CDR3 sequence (DNA): TGTGCCAGCAGCCCTACCCAGAGGGCCTTGAACACTGAAGCTTTCTTT. Translating it yields CASSPTQRALNTEAFF. Combining the CDR3 with reference TRBV7-2 and TRBJ1-1 gives the whole variable domain GAGVSQSPSNKVTEKGKDVELRCDPISGHTALYWYRQSLGQGLEFLIYFQGNSAPDKSGLPSDRFSAERTGGSVSTLTIQRTQQEDSAVYLCASSPTQRALNTEAFFGQGTRLTVV.

The CDR3: CASSYVGGARYF. The CDR3 DNA is TGTGCCAGCAGTTACGTCGGGGGCGCAAGGTACTTC. The chain is built from TRBV6-2 or TRBV6-3 and TRBJ2-7; tentatively, D is TRBD1 or TRBD2 (6 bases each). V shed 2 bases and J shed 12 bases, with 14 bases lying between them. CDR1 is MNHEY and CDR2 is SVGEGT in the germline V gene. CDR3 length: 12 amino acids.

The V call is TRBV6-5, the J call TRBJ1-1; D uncertain. The CDR3 runs to 13 residues. Per germline, CDR1 MNHEY and CDR2 SVGAGI. Trimming cost V 6 bases and J 2 bases, with 10 bases left between them. Here the CDR3 DNA reads TGTGCCAGCAGCCAGGACGTAAACACTGAAGCTTTCTTT. This codes for CASSQDVNTEAFF.

The gene calls are TRBV6-5 and TRBJ2-4; D possibly corresponds to TRBD2 (6 bases). V was trimmed by 6 bases and J by 8 bases, leaving 8 bases between them. CDR1 MNHEY and CDR2 SVGAGI come from the germline V gene. The CDR3 runs 11 residues. The CDR3 DNA reads TGTGCCAGCAGGGAGGGTGACATTCAGTACTTC. This gives the protein CASREGDIQYF.

This clonotype came up a few times. V gene TRBV5-6 combines with J gene TRBJ2-7; perhaps TRBD1 as D (6 bases). The CDR3 sequence is 14 residues long. Germline loops: CDR1 SGHDT, CDR2 YYEEEE. Trimming shortened V by 5 bases and J by 3 bases, and 15 bases separated the two germline ends. CDR3: CASRHTTGNYEQYF. CDR3 coding DNA: TGTGCCAGCAGGCATACTACAGGGAACTACGAGCAGTACTTC.